Listed below are T cell receptor beta chains from one sample, sequenced in a study of T cells in Graves' hyperthyroidism and ophthalmopathy. TCRdb processed the multiplex PCR reads anew with MiXCR; each CDR3 protein has one entry. The sample lists a few hundred thousand distinct CDR3 sequences, 40% to 55% occurring once. Source material: peripheral blood or thyroid tissue (not recorded which). The receptors come from a woman aged 18-30 years with Graves' hyperthyroidism. Both conserved end residues are part of each CDR3. D genes are given only for firm matches. Clone size is not always given. Where it is, it says once, few, many or a class for expanded clones.

TRBD1,TRBV6-5,TRBJ2-2,16,NA,CASSGRDRLNTGELFF,TGTGCCAGCAGTGGCAGGGACAGACTTAACACCGGGGAGCTGTTTTTT
TRBD1,TRBV20-1,TRBJ2-2,16,many,CSARDEGQGNTGELFF,TGCAGTGCTAGAGATGAGGGACAGGGGAACACCGGGGAGCTGTTTTTT
NA,TRBV19,TRBJ1-5,14,many,CASSIGVYNQPQHF,TGTGCCAGTAGTATAGGGGTCTACAATCAGCCCCAGCATTTT
TRBD2,TRBV11-3,TRBJ2-7,16,many,CASSERGRGIPYEQYF,TGTGCCAGCAGCGAGCGCGGGAGGGGAATTCCCTACGAGCAGTACTTC
NA,TRBV24-1,TRBJ2-3,16,few,CATSDPMGGRTDTQYF,TGTGCCACCAGTGATCCGATGGGGGGACGCACAGATACGCAGTATTTT
TRBD1,TRBV20-1,TRBJ1-2,17,once,CSARGDSLAETGYGYTF,TGCAGTGCTAGAGGGGACAGTCTTGCCGAGACAGGTTATGGCTACACCTTC
NA,TRBV6-1,TRBJ2-6,15,NA,CASSEGWERANVLTF,TGTGCCAGCAGTGAAGGATGGGAAAGGGCCAACGTCCTGACTTTC
TRBD1,TRBV7-9,TRBJ2-1,15,few,CASSPTGLGGNEQFF,TGTGCCAGCAGCCCGACAGGGCTAGGGGGTAATGAGCAGTTCTTC
NA,TRBV15,TRBJ1-1,14,NA,CTTSRDRSDAEAFF,TGTACCACCAGCAGAGACAGGTCGGACGCTGAAGCTTTCTTT
TRBD1,TRBV7-2,TRBJ2-3,17,NA,CASSPTLGQGSTDTQYF,TGTGCCAGCAGCCCGACCCTCGGACAGGGAAGCACAGATACGCAGTATTTT
NA,TRBV29-1,TRBJ1-3,14,NA,CSVENRVSGNTIYF,TGCAGCGTTGAAAACAGGGTCTCTGGAAACACCATATATTTT
TRBD2,TRBV6-5,TRBJ2-2,19,NA,CASSYSKVAGATPTGELFF,TGTGCCAGCAGTTACTCGAAGGTAGCGGGAGCCACCCCCACCGGGGAGCTGTTTTTT
NA,TRBV6-6,TRBJ1-3,14,many,CASSYLGAGNTIYF,TGTGCCAGCAGTTACTTGGGGGCTGGAAACACCATATATTTT
TRBD1,TRBV10-1,TRBJ2-2,17,NA,CASSAVLDRGHTGELFF,TGCGCCAGCAGTGCCGTACTTGACAGGGGGCACACCGGGGAGCTGTTTTTT
TRBD1,TRBV9,TRBJ1-1,17,NA,CASSVAHGTGVNTEAFF,TGTGCCAGCAGCGTAGCTCACGGGACAGGGGTGAACACTGAAGCTTTCTTT
NA,TRBV29-1,TRBJ2-1,13,few,CSVDTLAQDEQFF,TGCAGCGTTGATACCCTAGCTCAAGATGAGCAGTTCTTC
NA,TRBV20-1,TRBJ1-1,17,many,CSAGDSGNIAGNTEAFF,TGCAGTGCTGGAGATTCTGGAAACATCGCGGGGAACACTGAAGCTTTCTTT
NA,TRBV28,TRBJ2-7,13,few,CASGTRVSYEQYF,TGTGCCAGCGGTACGCGGGTTTCCTACGAGCAGTACTTC
NA,TRBV7-9,TRBJ1-1,22,NA,CASSLDGTGYGYTFGSGTEAFF,NA
TRBD1,TRBV29-1,TRBJ1-6,14,NA,CSRRDSSYNSPLHF,TGCAGCCGACGGGACAGCTCCTATAATTCACCCCTCCACTTT
NA,TRBV29-1,TRBJ1-4,13,NA,CSVTGLANEKLFF,TGCAGCGTCACAGGGTTGGCTAATGAAAAACTGTTTTTT
NA,TRBV7-9,TRBJ1-2,18,NA,CASSLYPGPSRGYYGYTF,TGTGCCAGCAGCTTATACCCGGGACCATCCAGAGGATACTATGGCTACACCTTC
NA,TRBV7-2,TRBJ2-5,15,many,CASSLGTQGQETQYF,TGTGCCAGCAGCTTAGGTACCCAGGGCCAAGAGACCCAGTACTTC
NA,TRBV9,TRBJ2-3,15,NA,CASSPRSSFTDTQYF,TGTGCCAGCAGCCCCCGATCCTCTTTCACAGATACGCAGTATTTT
NA,TRBV12-3/TRBV12-4,TRBJ1-1,14,many,CSQVDPTRVTEAFF,TGTTCGCAGGTCGACCCGACTAGGGTCACTGAAGCTTTCTTT
NA,TRBV20-1,TRBJ1-5,15,NA,CSAAGGQGVNQPQHF,TGCAGTGCGGCGGGCGGCCAGGGCGTCAATCAGCCCCAGCATTTT
TRBD2,TRBV29-1,TRBJ2-7,14,NA,CSVVISGSSCERYF,TGCAGCGTTGTCATTAGCGGGAGCTCCTGCGAGCGGTACTTC
NA,TRBV2,TRBJ1-6,10,NA,CASSEAGLHF,TGTGCCAGCAGTGAGGCGGGCCTCCACTTT
NA,TRBV2,TRBJ2-5,13,many,CASSELMAETQYF,TGTGCCAGCAGTGAATTGATGGCCGAGACCCAGTACTTC
NA,TRBV19,TRBJ2-5,13,many,CASSGQHQETQYF,TGTGCCAGTAGTGGCCAGCACCAAGAGACCCAGTACTTC
NA,TRBV6-4,TRBJ1-1,14,NA,CASSAPRGKGQAFF,TGTGCCAGCAGTGCGCCACGTGGGAAGGGGCAAGCTTTCTTT
NA,TRBV7-9,TRBJ2-5,14,many,CASSSLGDQETQYF,TGTGCCAGCAGCTCCTTGGGGGACCAAGAGACCCAGTACTTC
NA,TRBV20-1,TRBJ2-3,15,NA,CSARPTGWVADTQYF,TGCAGTGCTAGACCAACAGGGTGGGTTGCAGATACGCAGTATTTT
NA,TRBV4-2,TRBJ2-5,14,many,CASSQGNRLETQYF,TGTGCCAGCAGCCAAGGAAACCGTTTGGAGACCCAGTACTTC
TRBD2,TRBV11-2,TRBJ2-7,13,many,CASSSRTAGARWF,TGTGCCAGCAGCTCTCGAACAGCGGGAGCCCGATGGTTC
NA,TRBV27,TRBJ2-6,17,NA,CASGGGRAISGANVLTF,TGTGCCAGCGGGGGGGGCAGGGCAATCTCTGGGGCCAACGTCCTGACTTTC
NA,TRBV19,TRBJ1-4,14,NA,CASSRSSAGGKLFF,TGTGCCAGTAGTAGAAGTTCCGCCGGTGGAAAACTGTTTTTT
NA,TRBV12-3/TRBV12-4,TRBJ1-1,14,many,CASSLRRTNTEAFF,TGTGCCAGCAGTTTAAGACGGACGAACACTGAAGCTTTCTTT
NA,TRBV5-4,TRBJ1-4,16,NA,CASSLKMVAGGEKLFF,TGTGCCAGCAGCTTGAAGATGGTAGCGGGAGGGGAAAAACTGTTTTTT
TRBD2,TRBV7-2,TRBJ2-2,15,NA,CASSHGLVNTGELFF,TGTGCCAGCAGCCATGGACTAGTGAACACCGGGGAGCTGTTTTTT
NA,TRBV9,TRBJ2-1,13,few,CASSVPGGEEQFF,TGTGCCAGCAGCGTCCCCGGGGGCGAAGAGCAGTTCTTC
NA,TRBV20-1,TRBJ1-1,10,NA,CSALPGRSFF,TGCAGTGCCCTGCCCGGCCGGTCTTTCTTT
NA,TRBV11-3,TRBJ2-7,15,NA,CASRIKGGSGFEQYF,TGTGCCAGCAGGATCAAGGGGGGATCGGGCTTCGAGCAGTACTTC
NA,TRBV6-2/TRBV6-3,TRBJ1-5,14,NA,CASSYSVLNQPQHF,TGTGCCAGCAGTTACTCGGTCCTCAATCAGCCCCAGCATTTT
TRBD1,TRBV7-2,TRBJ1-5,15,NA,CASSLAGTGSGAQHF,TGTGCCAGCAGCTTAGCGGGGACAGGCAGTGGGGCCCAGCATTTT
NA,TRBV2,TRBJ1-4,14,many,CASSDFQLWEKLFF,TGTGCCAGCAGTGATTTTCAGTTGTGGGAAAAACTGTTTTTT
TRBD1,TRBV6-4,TRBJ1-1,14,many,CASSPGGANTEAFF,TGTGCCAGCAGCCCAGGGGGGGCGAATACTGAAGCTTTCTTT
TRBD1,TRBV7-2,TRBJ1-5,17,few,CASSFFIGGTGFPPQHF,TGTGCCAGCAGTTTTTTTATTGGAGGGACAGGTTTTCCGCCCCAGCATTTT
NA,TRBV5-1,TRBJ2-5,14,NA,CASSRRPWAGTQYF,TGCGCCAGCAGCCGACGGCCTTGGGCTGGGACCCAGTACTTC
TRBD2,TRBV12-3/TRBV12-4,TRBJ2-5,17,few,CASSREGRSGGQETQYF,TGTGCCAGCAGTCGAGAGGGTCGTAGCGGGGGACAAGAGACCCAGTACTTC
NA,TRBV19,TRBJ1-2,15,many,CASRHRTEGLYGYTF,TGTGCCAGTAGGCACCGGACAGAGGGACTTTATGGCTACACCTTC
TRBD1,TRBV2,TRBJ1-4,15,few,CASSYPGTGDEKLFF,TGTGCCAGCAGTTACCCCGGGACAGGGGACGAAAAACTGTTTTTT
NA,TRBV15,TRBJ2-5,16,NA,CATSREGGSFRRTQYF,TGTGCCACCAGCAGAGAGGGAGGTTCTTTTAGGAGAACCCAGTACTTC
NA,TRBV29-1,TRBJ2-2,16,once,CSVEEGGLPSAGELFF,TGCAGCGTTGAAGAGGGGGGCCTACCTTCGGCCGGGGAGCTGTTTTTT